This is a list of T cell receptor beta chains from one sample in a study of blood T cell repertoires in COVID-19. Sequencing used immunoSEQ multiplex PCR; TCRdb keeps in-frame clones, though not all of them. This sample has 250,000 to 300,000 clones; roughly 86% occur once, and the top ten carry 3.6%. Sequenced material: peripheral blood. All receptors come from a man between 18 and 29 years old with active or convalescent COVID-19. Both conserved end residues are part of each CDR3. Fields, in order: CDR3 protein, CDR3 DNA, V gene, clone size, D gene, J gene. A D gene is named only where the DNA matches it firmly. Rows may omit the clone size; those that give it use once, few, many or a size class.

CDR3aa: CATSREGAPQETQYF; CDR3nt: TGTGCCACCAGCAGAGAGGGGGCCCCTCAAGAGACCCAGTACTTC; v_gene: TRBV15; abundance: NA; d_gene: NA; j_gene: TRBJ2-5
CDR3aa: CASSYYRGGNTGELFF; CDR3nt: TGTGCCAGCAGTTACTATAGAGGGGGGAACACCGGGGAGCTGTTTTTT; v_gene: TRBV6-5; abundance: few; d_gene: NA; j_gene: TRBJ2-2
CDR3aa: CASSRKAPGSGCGYTF; CDR3nt: TGTGCCAGCAGCCGAAAAGCCCCAGGGAGCGGGTGTGGCTACACCTTC; v_gene: TRBV3-1/TRBV3-2; abundance: once; d_gene: NA; j_gene: TRBJ1-2
CDR3aa: CATSDTSAGERNEQFF; CDR3nt: TGTGCCACCAGTGACACGTCAGCGGGAGAGCGCAATGAGCAGTTCTTC; v_gene: TRBV24-1; abundance: NA; d_gene: TRBD2; j_gene: TRBJ2-1
CDR3aa: CASSLSSGKGETQYF; CDR3nt: TGCGCCAGCAGCTTGAGCAGCGGGAAAGGGGAGACCCAGTACTTC; v_gene: TRBV5-1; abundance: NA; d_gene: TRBD2; j_gene: TRBJ2-5
CDR3aa: CASSSNGENTIYF; CDR3nt: TGTGCCAGTAGTAGTAACGGAGAAAACACCATATATTTT; v_gene: TRBV19; abundance: NA; d_gene: NA; j_gene: TRBJ1-3
CDR3aa: CSASPPGSGNTIYF; CDR3nt: TGCAGTGCTAGTCCCCCAGGATCTGGAAACACCATATATTTT; v_gene: TRBV20-1; abundance: NA; d_gene: NA; j_gene: TRBJ1-3
CDR3aa: CASNSLYGETQYF; CDR3nt: TGTGCCAGTAACAGTCTTTATGGGGAGACCCAGTACTTC; v_gene: TRBV19; abundance: NA; d_gene: NA; j_gene: TRBJ2-5
CDR3aa: CASSLVVSGGAGIYNEQFF; CDR3nt: TGCGCCAGCAGCTTGGTGGTTAGCGGGGGGGCTGGAATCTACAATGAGCAGTTCTTC; v_gene: TRBV5-1; abundance: NA; d_gene: TRBD2; j_gene: TRBJ2-1
CDR3aa: CASRPAVDRGDGYTF; CDR3nt: TGTGCCAGCAGACCCGCTGTGGACAGGGGGGATGGCTACACCTTC; v_gene: TRBV11-2; abundance: NA; d_gene: TRBD1; j_gene: TRBJ1-2
CDR3aa: CASSTLAGGGDEQFF; CDR3nt: TGCGCCAGCAGCACGTTAGCGGGAGGGGGGGATGAGCAGTTCTTC; v_gene: TRBV4-1; abundance: NA; d_gene: TRBD2; j_gene: TRBJ2-1
CDR3aa: CASSETGTAIFQYF; CDR3nt: TGCGCCAGCAGCGAAACCGGGACAGCAATCTTTCAGTACTTC; v_gene: TRBV4-1; abundance: NA; d_gene: TRBD1; j_gene: TRBJ2-4
CDR3aa: CASSDGGHTEAFF; CDR3nt: TGCGCCAGCAGTGATGGAGGCCACACTGAAGCTTTCTTT; v_gene: TRBV10-1; abundance: NA; d_gene: NA; j_gene: TRBJ1-1
CDR3aa: CASSFDRGRNQPQHF; CDR3nt: TGTGCCAGCAGCTTTGACAGGGGCCGCAATCAGCCCCAGCATTTT; v_gene: TRBV12-1; abundance: few; d_gene: NA; j_gene: TRBJ1-5
CDR3aa: CASSQEEDRGPTNEKLFF; CDR3nt: TGTGCCAGCAGCCAAGAGGAGGACAGGGGGCCTACTAATGAAAAACTGTTTTTT; v_gene: TRBV3-1/TRBV3-2; abundance: few; d_gene: TRBD1; j_gene: TRBJ1-4
CDR3aa: CASSQEATGSAFF; CDR3nt: TGCGCCAGCAGCCAAGAAGCCACAGGGTCAGCTTTCTTT; v_gene: TRBV4-3; abundance: NA; d_gene: NA; j_gene: TRBJ1-1
CDR3aa: CAWSVRVNYGYTF; CDR3nt: TGTGCCTGGAGTGTACGGGTGAACTATGGCTACACCTTC; v_gene: TRBV30; abundance: NA; d_gene: NA; j_gene: TRBJ1-2
CDR3aa: CASSQGGASEQYF; CDR3nt: TGTGCCAGCAGCCAAGGTGGGGCCAGCGAGCAGTACTTC; v_gene: TRBV3-1/TRBV3-2; abundance: NA; d_gene: NA; j_gene: TRBJ2-7
CDR3aa: CASKITGFNEKLFF; CDR3nt: TGTGCCAGTAAGATAACAGGGTTTAATGAAAAACTGTTTTTT; v_gene: TRBV6-5; abundance: NA; d_gene: NA; j_gene: TRBJ1-4
CDR3aa: CASSMRGQTQPGDEQFF; CDR3nt: TGTGCCAGTAGTATGAGGGGACAGACTCAGCCTGGGGATGAGCAGTTCTTC; v_gene: TRBV19; abundance: NA; d_gene: TRBD1; j_gene: TRBJ2-1
CDR3aa: CASSGYNEQFF; CDR3nt: TGTGCCAGCTCGGGGTACAATGAGCAGTTCTTC; v_gene: TRBV2; abundance: NA; d_gene: NA; j_gene: TRBJ2-1
CDR3aa: CASSLDPGGEQYF; CDR3nt: TGTGCCAGCAGCTTAGATCCTGGAGGGGAGCAGTACTTC; v_gene: TRBV7-6; abundance: NA; d_gene: NA; j_gene: TRBJ2-7
CDR3aa: CASFLRSSYNSPLHF; CDR3nt: TGTGCCAGCTTTTTGCGGTCCTCCTATAATTCACCCCTCCACTTT; v_gene: TRBV5-4; abundance: NA; d_gene: NA; j_gene: TRBJ1-6